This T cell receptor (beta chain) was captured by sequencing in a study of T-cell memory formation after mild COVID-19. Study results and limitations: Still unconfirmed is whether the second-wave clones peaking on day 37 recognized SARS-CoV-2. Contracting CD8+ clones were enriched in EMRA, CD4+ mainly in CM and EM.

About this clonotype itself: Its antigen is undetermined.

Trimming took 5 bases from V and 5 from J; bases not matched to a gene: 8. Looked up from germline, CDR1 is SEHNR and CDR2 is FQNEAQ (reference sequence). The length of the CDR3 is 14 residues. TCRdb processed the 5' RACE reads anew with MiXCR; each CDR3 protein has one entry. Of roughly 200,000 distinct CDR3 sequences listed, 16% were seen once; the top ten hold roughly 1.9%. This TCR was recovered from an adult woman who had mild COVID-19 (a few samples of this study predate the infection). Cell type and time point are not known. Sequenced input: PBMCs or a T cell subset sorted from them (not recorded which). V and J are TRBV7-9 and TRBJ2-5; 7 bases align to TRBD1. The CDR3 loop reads CASSHPTGSETQYF. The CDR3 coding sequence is TGTGCCAGCAGCCATCCGACAGGGTCGGAGACCCAGTACTTC. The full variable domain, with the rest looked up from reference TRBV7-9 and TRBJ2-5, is DTGVSQNPRHKITKRGQNVTFRCDPISEHNRLYWYRQTLGQGPEFLTYFQNEAQLEKSRLLSDRFSAERPKGSFSTLEIQRTEQGDSAMYLCASSHPTGSETQYFGPGTRLLVL.